The next 4 T cell receptor beta chains were all read from a single sample in a study of identical twins. TCRdb re-called the 5' RACE reads with MiXCR, one entry per CDR3 protein. The sample has about 470,000 distinct CDR3 sequences, around 24% seen once. The same data also contributed to another study, on T cells expressing NK-cell markers.

The sequenced material came from CD4+ T cells sorted from blood. The source is a woman aged 18-30 years in good health.

There are a few counts of this clonotype. The V and J genes are TRBV9 and TRBJ2-7; 7 bases are shared with TRBD2. The germline CDR1 and CDR2 sequences are SGDLS and YYNGEE. The CDR3 is 13 amino acids. J lost 5 bases, V lost 0 bases, and 2 bases had no gene match. In DNA form, the CDR3 reads TGTGCCAGCAGCGTAGCCCGGGAGGACGAGCAGTACTTC. Its protein is CASSVAREDEQYF.

This clonotype was detected a few times. CDR3 sequence reads: CASSLIDGGEQFF. The CDR3 DNA follows: TGTGCCAGCAGCTTAATTGACGGGGGTGAGCAGTTCTTC. J is TRBJ2-1 and V is TRBV7-3; perhaps TRBD2 as D (6 bases). The CDR3 loop spans 13 amino acids. Between the trimmed V and J ends, which lost 1 base and 9 bases, there was a span of 10 bases. Germline-derived CDR1 and CDR2 are SGHTA and FQGTGA.

This clonotype was seen just once. The J gene is TRBJ2-3, the V gene TRBV5-1, with 13 bases lining up with TRBD2. Unmatched junction bases numbered 9, after V lost 4 bases and J lost 7 bases. CDR1 and CDR2 (germline): SGHRS, YFSETQ. CDR3 size: 16 residues. The CDR3 region is CASSLRLAGGVNTQYF. The CDR3 DNA is TGCGCCAGCAGCCTCCGACTAGCGGGGGGTGTAAATACGCAGTATTTT.

This clonotype was picked up a small number of times. The chain is built from TRBV7-2 and TRBJ1-1; D unclear. The germline V and J ends were trimmed by 5 bases and 11 bases, with 15 bases remaining between them. The germline gives CDR1 SGHTA, CDR2 FQGNSA. There are 12 residues in the CDR3. CDR3 loop: CASSPSVPLAFF. In nucleotides, the CDR3 is TGTGCCAGCAGCCCATCTGTCCCCCTCGCTTTCTTT.